A selection of T cell receptor beta chains follows, all from one sample in a study of T cell repertoires in cytomegalovirus infection. TCRdb independently ran MiXCR on the reads; one entry per CDR3 protein. The data hold some 450,000 distinct CDR3 sequences, with roughly 31% observed a single time. Source material: PBMCs. Receptor source: a human donor in good health (CMV status not recorded). Some clones in this sample may be carry-over from other donors' samples. Each CDR3 is given with its conserved first and last residue. Each record gives: CDR3 length, J gene, D gene, V gene, clone size, CDR3 DNA, CDR3 protein. D genes are given only for firm matches. Clone size is stated in some rows and not others, as once, few, many or a class when expanded.

CDR3 length: 14; J gene: TRBJ1-1; D gene: TRBD1; V gene: TRBV6-1; clone size: many; CDR3 DNA: TGTGCCAGCAGTCGGACAGGGGGAAACACTGAAGCTTTCTTT; CDR3 protein: CASSRTGGNTEAFF
CDR3 length: 14; J gene: TRBJ1-2; D gene: NA; V gene: TRBV20-1; clone size: NA; CDR3 DNA: TGCAGTGCTAGAGATCGGAGGATCGTTGATGGCTACACCTTC; CDR3 protein: CSARDRRIVDGYTF
CDR3 length: 17; J gene: TRBJ2-3; D gene: NA; V gene: TRBV28; clone size: few; CDR3 DNA: TGTGCCAGCAGTTTACGAGGGGGTACAGGTTGGACAGATACGCAGTATTTT; CDR3 protein: CASSLRGGTGWTDTQYF
CDR3 length: 15; J gene: TRBJ1-1; D gene: NA; V gene: TRBV6-2/TRBV6-3; clone size: NA; CDR3 DNA: TGTGCCAGCACCCCCCCCCGAAGAATGAACACTGAAGCTTTCTTT; CDR3 protein: CASTPPRRMNTEAFF
CDR3 length: 14; J gene: TRBJ2-3; D gene: TRBD1; V gene: TRBV7-9; clone size: few; CDR3 DNA: TGTGCCAGCGGTATGACAGGGGGTACAGATACGCAGTATTTT; CDR3 protein: CASGMTGGTDTQYF
CDR3 length: 13; J gene: TRBJ1-5; D gene: NA; V gene: TRBV2; clone size: few; CDR3 DNA: TGTGCCAGCAGTGAGAGAAACAATCAGCCCCAGCATTTT; CDR3 protein: CASSERNNQPQHF
CDR3 length: 16; J gene: TRBJ2-3; D gene: NA; V gene: TRBV5-1; clone size: NA; CDR3 DNA: TGCGCCAGCAGCGCGGCAGGGCTGCGCAACACAGATACGCAGTATTTT; CDR3 protein: CASSAAGLRNTDTQYF
CDR3 length: 13; J gene: TRBJ2-2; D gene: NA; V gene: TRBV7-2; clone size: many; CDR3 DNA: TGTGCCAGCAGCTTAGTAGGCCCCGGGGAGCTGTTTTTT; CDR3 protein: CASSLVGPGELFF
CDR3 length: 15; J gene: TRBJ1-1; D gene: NA; V gene: TRBV4-1; clone size: few; CDR3 DNA: TGCGCCAGCAGCCCTCACGGGACGGTGAACACTGAAGCTTTCTTT; CDR3 protein: CASSPHGTVNTEAFF
CDR3 length: 17; J gene: TRBJ2-3; D gene: TRBD2; V gene: TRBV5-1; clone size: NA; CDR3 DNA: TGCGCCAGCAGCCCTGGCCCTGGCGGGGGGACCACAGATACGCAGTATTTT; CDR3 protein: CASSPGPGGGTTDTQYF
CDR3 length: 15; J gene: TRBJ1-5; D gene: NA; V gene: TRBV28; clone size: NA; CDR3 DNA: TGTGCCAGCAGTTTTGCTGGGGGAAGCAATCAGCCCCAGCATTTT; CDR3 protein: CASSFAGGSNQPQHF
CDR3 length: 16; J gene: TRBJ2-1; D gene: TRBD2; V gene: TRBV6-6; clone size: NA; CDR3 DNA: TGTGCCAGCAGCCGAGGACTAGCGGGGGGGCGGATTGAGCAGTTCTTC; CDR3 protein: CASSRGLAGGRIEQFF
CDR3 length: 15; J gene: TRBJ1-3; D gene: NA; V gene: TRBV7-2; clone size: many; CDR3 DNA: TGTGCCAGCAGCTTAGTCTTCTCGCAAGGAAACACCATATATTTT; CDR3 protein: CASSLVFSQGNTIYF
CDR3 length: 15; J gene: TRBJ1-2; D gene: NA; V gene: TRBV6-6; clone size: NA; CDR3 DNA: TGTGCCAGCAGTTACGGCCAGGGCCGTAACTATGGCTACACCTTC; CDR3 protein: CASSYGQGRNYGYTF
CDR3 length: 18; J gene: TRBJ2-1; D gene: TRBD2; V gene: TRBV7-2; clone size: many; CDR3 DNA: TGTGCCAGCAGCTTAGGAAGAACCCTAGCGGGGGGGCCCGATGAGCAGTTCTTC; CDR3 protein: CASSLGRTLAGGPDEQFF
CDR3 length: 17; J gene: TRBJ2-7; D gene: NA; V gene: TRBV11-2; clone size: NA; CDR3 DNA: TGTGCCAGCAGCTTAGATCTTCCGGACAAGCCCGCCTACGAGCAGTACTTC; CDR3 protein: CASSLDLPDKPAYEQYF
CDR3 length: 15; J gene: TRBJ1-6; D gene: NA; V gene: TRBV7-2; clone size: NA; CDR3 DNA: TGTGCCAGCAGCTTAGCGCTCGGGGTTAATTCACCCCTCAACTTT; CDR3 protein: CASSLALGVNSPLNF
CDR3 length: 16; J gene: TRBJ2-5; D gene: TRBD2; V gene: TRBV4-2; clone size: NA; CDR3 DNA: TGTGCCAGCAGCCAAGATAACGGGGGGGCGCGAAAGACCCAGTCCTTC; CDR3 protein: CASSQDNGGARKTQSF
CDR3 length: 14; J gene: TRBJ2-1; D gene: TRBD2; V gene: TRBV20-1; clone size: few; CDR3 DNA: TGCAGTGCACCGAAGCGGGGGACGGGGAATGAGCAGTTCTTC; CDR3 protein: CSAPKRGTGNEQFF
CDR3 length: 12; J gene: TRBJ2-1; D gene: NA; V gene: TRBV12-3/TRBV12-4; clone size: NA; CDR3 DNA: TGTGCCAGCAGTTTACACGACAATGAGCAGTTCTTC; CDR3 protein: CASSLHDNEQFF
CDR3 length: 17; J gene: TRBJ2-3; D gene: TRBD2; V gene: TRBV5-4; clone size: NA; CDR3 DNA: TGTGCCAGCAGCTCCCTCCCGGGCGCGGGGGGGTCGGATACGCAGTATTTT; CDR3 protein: CASSSLPGAGGSDTQYF